This TCR beta chain was recovered during a study of T-cell reconstitution after alpha-beta-depleted transplantation in children. The germline V and J ends were trimmed by 1 base and 7 bases, with 7 bases remaining between them. Per the germline V gene, CDR1 is PRHDT and CDR2 is FYEKMQ (reference sequence). This CDR3 is built from 12 residues. The sample holds a few counts of this clonotype. During its preparation, the TCRbeta library received unique molecular identifiers. Each CDR3 protein gets one entry after TCRdb re-called the PCR reads with MiXCR. The repertoire has 600,000 to 700,000 distinct CDR3 sequences, around a sixth of them found once; the top ten carry 0.9% to 1.2%.

This sequence joins TRBV13 and TRBJ2-5; D is unclear. The receptor was isolated from a human donor who donated a stem cell graft to a child with acute myeloid leukemia. This specimen was PBMCs from the stem cell graft donor, taken from the stem cell graft. The CDR3 reads CASSLEWGTQYF. The DNA of the CDR3 is TGTGCCAGCAGCTTAGAGTGGGGGACCCAGTACTTC.